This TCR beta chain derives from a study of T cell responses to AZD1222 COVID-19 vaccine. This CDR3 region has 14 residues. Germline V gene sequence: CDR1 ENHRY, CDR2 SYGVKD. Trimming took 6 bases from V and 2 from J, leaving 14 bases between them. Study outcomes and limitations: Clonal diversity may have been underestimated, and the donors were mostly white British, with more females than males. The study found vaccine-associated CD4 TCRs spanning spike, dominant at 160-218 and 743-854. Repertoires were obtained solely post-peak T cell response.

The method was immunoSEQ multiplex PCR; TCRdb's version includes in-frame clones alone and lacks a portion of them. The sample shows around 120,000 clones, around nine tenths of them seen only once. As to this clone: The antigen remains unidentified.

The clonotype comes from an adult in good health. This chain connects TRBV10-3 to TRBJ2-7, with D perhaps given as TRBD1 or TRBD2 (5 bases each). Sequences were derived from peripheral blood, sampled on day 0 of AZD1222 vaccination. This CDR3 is CAIRFGAGPYEQYF. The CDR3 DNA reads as TGTGCCATCAGGTTCGGGGCGGGTCCCTACGAGCAGTACTTC.